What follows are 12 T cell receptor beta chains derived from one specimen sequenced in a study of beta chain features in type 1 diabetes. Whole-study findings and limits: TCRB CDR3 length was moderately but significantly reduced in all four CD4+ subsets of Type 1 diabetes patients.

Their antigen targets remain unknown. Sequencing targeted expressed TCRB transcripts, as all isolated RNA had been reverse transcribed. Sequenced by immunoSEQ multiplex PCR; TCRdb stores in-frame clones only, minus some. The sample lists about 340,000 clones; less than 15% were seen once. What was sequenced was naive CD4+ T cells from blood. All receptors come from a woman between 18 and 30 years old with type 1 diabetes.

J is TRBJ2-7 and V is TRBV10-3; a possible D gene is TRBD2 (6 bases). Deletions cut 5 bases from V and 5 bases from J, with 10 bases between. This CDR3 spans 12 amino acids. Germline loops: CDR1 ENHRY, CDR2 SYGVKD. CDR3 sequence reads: CAISRELNEQYV. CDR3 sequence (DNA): TGTGCCATCAGTCGGGAGCTAAACGAGCAGTACGTC.

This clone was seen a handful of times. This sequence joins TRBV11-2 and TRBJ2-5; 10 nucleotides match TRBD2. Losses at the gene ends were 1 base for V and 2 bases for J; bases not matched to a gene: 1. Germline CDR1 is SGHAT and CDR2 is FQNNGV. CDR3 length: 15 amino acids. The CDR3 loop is CASSLGTSGQETQYF. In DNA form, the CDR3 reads TGTGCCAGCAGCTTAGGGACTAGCGGTCAAGAGACCCAGTACTTC.

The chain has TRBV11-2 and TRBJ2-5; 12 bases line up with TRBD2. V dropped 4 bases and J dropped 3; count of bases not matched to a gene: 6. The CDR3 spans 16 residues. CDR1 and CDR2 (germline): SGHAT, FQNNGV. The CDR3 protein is CASSWGLAGPKETQYF. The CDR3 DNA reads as TGTGCCAGCAGCTGGGGACTAGCGGGCCCCAAAGAGACCCAGTACTTC.

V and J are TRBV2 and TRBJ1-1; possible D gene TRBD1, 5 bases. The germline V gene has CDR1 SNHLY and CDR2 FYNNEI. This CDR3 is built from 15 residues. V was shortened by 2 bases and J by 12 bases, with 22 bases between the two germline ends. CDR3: CASSEKGVQFVRTFF. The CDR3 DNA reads TGTGCCAGCAGTGAAAAAGGGGTACAATTCGTTCGAACTTTCTTT.

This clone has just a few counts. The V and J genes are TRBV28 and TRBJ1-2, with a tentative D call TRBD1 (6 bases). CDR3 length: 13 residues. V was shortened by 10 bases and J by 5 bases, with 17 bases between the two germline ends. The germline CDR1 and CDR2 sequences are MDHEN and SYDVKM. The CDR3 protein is CATRQAPVYGYTF. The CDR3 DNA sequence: TGTGCCACCCGACAGGCCCCCGTTTATGGCTACACCTTC.

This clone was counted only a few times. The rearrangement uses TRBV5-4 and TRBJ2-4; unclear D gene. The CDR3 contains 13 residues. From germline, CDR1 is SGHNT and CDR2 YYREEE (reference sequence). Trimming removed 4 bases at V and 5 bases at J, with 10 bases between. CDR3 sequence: CASSPVGENIQYF. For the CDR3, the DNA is TGTGCCAGCAGCCCGGTTGGTGAAAACATTCAGTACTTC.

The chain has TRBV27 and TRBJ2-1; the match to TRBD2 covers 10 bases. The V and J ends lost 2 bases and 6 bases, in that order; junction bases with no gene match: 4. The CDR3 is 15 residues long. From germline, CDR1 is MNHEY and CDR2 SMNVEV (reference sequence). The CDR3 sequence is CASSLELAGVNEQFF. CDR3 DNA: TGTGCCAGCAGTTTAGAGCTAGCGGGAGTCAATGAGCAGTTCTTC.

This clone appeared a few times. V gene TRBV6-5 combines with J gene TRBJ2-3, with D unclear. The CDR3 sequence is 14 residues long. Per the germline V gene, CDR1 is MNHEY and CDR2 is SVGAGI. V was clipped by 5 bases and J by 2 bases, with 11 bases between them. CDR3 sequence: CASSTRSFTDTQYF. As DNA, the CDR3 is TGTGCCAGCAGTACTCGTTCGTTCACAGATACGCAGTATTTT.

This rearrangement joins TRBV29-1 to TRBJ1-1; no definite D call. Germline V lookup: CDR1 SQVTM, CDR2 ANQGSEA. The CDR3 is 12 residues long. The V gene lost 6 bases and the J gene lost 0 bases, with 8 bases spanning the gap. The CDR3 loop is CSVGLLNTEAFF. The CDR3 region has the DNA TGCAGCGTCGGACTGTTGAACACTGAAGCTTTCTTT. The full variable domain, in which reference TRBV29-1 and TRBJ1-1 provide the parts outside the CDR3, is SAVISQKPSRDICQRGTSLTIQCQVDSQVTMMFWYRQQPGQSLTLIATANQGSEATYESGFVIDKFPISRPNLTFSTLTVSNMSPEDSSIYLCSVGLLNTEAFFGQGTRLTVV.

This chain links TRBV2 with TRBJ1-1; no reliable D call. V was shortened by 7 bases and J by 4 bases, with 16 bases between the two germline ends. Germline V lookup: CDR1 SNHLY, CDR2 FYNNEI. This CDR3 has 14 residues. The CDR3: CASNQASRSTEAFF. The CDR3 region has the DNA TGTGCCAGCAACCAAGCGTCCAGAAGCACTGAAGCTTTCTTT.

CDR3: CAIRMDADYGYTF. As DNA, the CDR3 is TGTGCCATCCGGATGGATGCGGACTATGGCTACACCTTC. This rearrangement joins TRBV10-3 to TRBJ1-2; no definite D call. V was cut by 8 bases and J by 3 bases, with 13 bases left in between. CDR3 size: 13 residues. Germline V CDR1 and CDR2: ENHRY, SYGVKD.

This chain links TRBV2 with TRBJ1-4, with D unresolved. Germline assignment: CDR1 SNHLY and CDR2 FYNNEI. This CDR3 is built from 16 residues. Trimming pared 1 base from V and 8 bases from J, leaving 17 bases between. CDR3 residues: CASSEGKKSYREKLFF. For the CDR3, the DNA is TGTGCCAGCAGTGAAGGAAAGAAAAGCTACCGGGAAAAACTGTTTTTT.